The 21 T cell receptor beta chains presented below share a single source sample, sequenced in a study of blood T cell repertoires in COVID-19. Profiling relied on immunoSEQ multiplex PCR, and the TCRdb table lists in-frame clones only, not all of them. The repertoire holds 250,000 or so clones, with roughly 83% as singletons. The sample taken for sequencing was peripheral blood. These receptor sequences come from an older man with acute or convalescent COVID-19.

This clone was seen more than once but under ten times. The chain combines TRBV7-8 with TRBJ1-2; no clear D. Germline assignment: CDR1 SGHVS and CDR2 FQNEAQ. This CDR3 is 13 amino acids long. The V and J ends lost 2 bases and 1 base respectively, with 5 bases between them. The CDR3: CASSLYSNYGYTF. The CDR3 DNA follows: TGTGCCAGCAGCTTATACAGTAACTATGGCTACACCTTC.

This chain connects TRBV30 to TRBJ1-5; D is unclear. CDR3 size: 13 residues. V gave up 1 base and J gave up 4 bases, with 8 bases separating them. Germline CDR1 reads GTSNPN; CDR2 reads SVGIG (reference sequence). The CDR3 DNA sequence: TGTGCCTGGAGTGAGGAGGGTAATCAGCCCCAGCATTTT. Translation gives CAWSEEGNQPQHF.

The J gene is TRBJ1-5, the V gene TRBV19; 8 bases agree with TRBD1. The CDR3 covers 14 residues. Germline trimming cut 8 bases from V and 4 bases from J; bases unmatched to any gene: 7. Germline CDR1 and CDR2: LNHDA and SQIVND (reference sequence). The CDR3 nucleotides are TGTGCCAGTGTTAGACAGGGGTTTAATCAGCCCCAGCATTTT. It translates to CASVRQGFNQPQHF.

The gene calls are TRBV28 and TRBJ1-3, with D possibly TRBD1 on 6 matching bases. Germline loops: CDR1 MDHEN, CDR2 SYDVKM. CDR3 length: 14 residues. The V and J ends lost 8 bases and 7 bases respectively, with 18 bases between them. The CDR3 coding sequence is TGTGCCAGCGGGGGGGCCGGGCCCGGGAACACCATATATTTT. This translates into CASGGAGPGNTIYF.

The J gene is TRBJ2-6, the V gene TRBV4-1, with 7 bases aligning to TRBD2. With 0 bases clipped from V and 0 bases from J, the junction kept 2 bases outside the gene matches. The CDR3 length is 17 residues. Per germline, CDR1 MGHRA and CDR2 YSYEKL. CDR3 amino acids: CASSQDWGGSGANVLTF. The CDR3 nucleotides read TGCGCCAGCAGCCAAGATTGGGGGGGCTCTGGGGCCAACGTCCTGACTTTC.

There are a few counts of this clone. The chain couples TRBV29-1 to TRBJ2-2, with 10 bases identical to TRBD2. The CDR3 consists of 15 residues. The germline gives CDR1 SQVTM, CDR2 ANQGSEA. Losses at the gene ends were 2 bases for V and 6 bases for J; bases not matched to a gene: 6. This chain's CDR3 is CSVEIPAGGPGELFF. The DNA for the CDR3 is TGCAGCGTTGAAATACCAGCGGGAGGGCCCGGGGAGCTGTTTTTT.

V is TRBV3-1 (or the pseudogene TRBV3-2) and J is TRBJ2-3, with D perhaps matching TRBD1 (6 bases). Germline values: CDR1 LGHDT, CDR2 YNNKEL (reference sequence). V shed 4 bases and J shed 6 bases, with 14 bases lying between them. The CDR3 consists of 14 residues. CDR3: CASSPDSIQDTQYF. CDR3 sequence (DNA): TGTGCCAGCAGCCCGGACAGCATACAGGATACGCAGTATTTT.

The chain links TRBV7-2 to TRBJ1-1; D remains ambiguous. The CDR3 consists of 11 residues. Trimming left V 5 bases short and J 8 bases short, with 9 bases between. The germline CDR1 and CDR2 sequences are SGHTA and FQGNSA. DNA for the CDR3: TGTGCCAGCAGCCCCCGGGTCGAAGCTTTCTTT. Encoded protein: CASSPRVEAFF.

The chain uses TRBV6-6 and TRBJ2-5; 11 bases fit TRBD2. Germline V gene data show CDR1 as MNHNY and CDR2 as SVGAGI (reference sequence). With 3 bases clipped from V and 11 bases from J, the junction kept 11 bases outside the gene matches. The CDR3 covers 15 residues. The CDR3 loop reads CASSYGSSGGGYQYF. The CDR3 coding sequence is TGTGCCAGCAGTTATGGGAGTAGCGGGGGGGGATATCAGTACTTC.

The V call is TRBV6-5, the J call TRBJ1-4, with D possibly TRBD1 on 6 matching bases. Germline lookup yields CDR1 MNHEY and CDR2 SVGAGI. Trimming removed 7 bases at V and 8 bases at J, with 17 bases between. The CDR3 is 14 amino acids. CDR3 protein: CASTLRQGREKLFF. CDR3 DNA: TGTGCCAGCACCCTGCGGCAGGGGCGCGAAAAACTGTTTTTT.

The chain is built from TRBV18 and TRBJ2-3, with a weak D call TRBD1 (5 bases). Germline loops: CDR1 KGHSH, CDR2 LQKENI. V was clipped by 1 base and J by 4 bases, with 12 bases between them. This CDR3 has 15 residues. CDR3 sequence (DNA): TGTGCCAGCTCACCACAACAGGACCCCGCAGATACGCAGTATTTT. Translating it yields CASSPQQDPADTQYF.

The rearrangement joins TRBV25-1 to TRBJ2-3; a possible D gene is TRBD2 (5 bases). CDR1 is MGHDK and CDR2 is SYGVNS in the germline V gene. The CDR3 is 14 residues long. V lost 6 bases and J 4 bases, leaving 14 bases between the germline ends. Here the CDR3 reads CASSTVRAADTQYF. CDR3 DNA: TGTGCCAGCAGCACCGTGAGGGCGGCAGATACGCAGTATTTT.

The V call is TRBV18, the J call TRBJ1-2; D gene ambiguous. This CDR3 contains 18 residues. Germline CDR1 KGHSH, CDR2 LQKENI. The V gene lost 3 bases and the J gene lost 0 bases, with 20 bases spanning the gap. The CDR3 bases are TGTGCCAGCTCACCTACACTAGGTTACCCGATGGCTAACTATGGCTACACCTTC. Amino acid sequence: CASSPTLGYPMANYGYTF.

The chain couples TRBV5-1 to TRBJ1-4; possibly TRBD1 for D (5 bases). CDR1 and CDR2 from the germline V gene are SGHRS and YFSETQ. The ends were cut back, 4 bases at V and 0 bases at J, with 7 bases in the middle. The CDR3 totals 14 residues. The CDR3 sequence: CASSPTATNEKLFF. The CDR3 coding sequence is TGCGCCAGCAGCCCGACAGCAACTAATGAAAAACTGTTTTTT.

V usage is TRBV4-2 and J usage is TRBJ1-1; TRBD1 aligns across 7 bases. CDR3 length: 18 amino acids. Losses at the gene ends were 4 bases for V and 1 base for J; bases not matched to a gene: 15. Germline assignment: CDR1 LGHNA and CDR2 YNFKEQ. Written as DNA, the CDR3 is TGTGCCAGCAGCCGAGGATTACAGGGGAGGTCGAAGAACACTGAAGCTTTCTTT. Protein product: CASSRGLQGRSKNTEAFF.

This clone has a handful of counts. The rearrangement uses TRBV7-9 and TRBJ1-3, with D tentatively TRBD1 (5 bases). The CDR3 is 15 residues long. V gave up 5 bases and J gave up 0 bases, with 11 bases separating them. Germline V gives CDR1 SEHNR, CDR2 FQNEAQ (reference sequence). CDR3 coding DNA: TGTGCCAGCAGCATCGACAGCCTCTCTGGAAACACCATATATTTT. This sequence encodes CASSIDSLSGNTIYF.

The gene calls are TRBV19 and TRBJ1-3; D is perhaps TRBD1 (5 bases). The CDR3 extends over 14 amino acids. Trimming took off 11 bases at V and 3 bases at J, with 17 bases between the two ends. Germline V lookup: CDR1 LNHDA, CDR2 SQIVND (reference sequence). CDR3 coding DNA: TGTGCCGCCTCTCAAAGGGGAAATGGAAACACCATATATTTT. Translation gives CAASQRGNGNTIYF.

This chain uses TRBV7-3 with TRBJ2-3; 11 bases fit TRBD2. The J segment lost 3 bases and the V segment lost 6 bases, leaving 8 bases of the junction unmatched. Per germline, CDR1 SGHTA and CDR2 FQGTGA. The CDR3 consists of 16 residues. CDR3 coding DNA: TGTGCCAGCAGGAATAGCGGGAGGGCCAAAACAGATACGCAGTATTTT. As protein: CASRNSGRAKTDTQYF.

The chain joins TRBV4-1 to TRBJ1-2; 8 nucleotides match TRBD1. J lost 1 base, V lost 3 bases, and 4 bases had no gene match. The CDR3 consists of 15 residues. Germline V CDR1 and CDR2: MGHRA, YSYEKL. CDR3 nucleotide sequence: TGCGCCAGCAGCCAGCCGACAGGGGATAACTATGGCTACACCTTC. Translation: CASSQPTGDNYGYTF.

The rearrangement joins TRBV6-5 to TRBJ1-5; possibly TRBD1 for D (5 bases). The CDR3 has 15 residues. Trimming took 7 bases from V and 2 from J, leaving 15 bases between them. Germline V gives CDR1 MNHEY, CDR2 SVGAGI. DNA for the CDR3: TGTGCCAGCAAGGGGTCTGGGGCTGGCAATCAGCCCCAGCATTTT. As protein: CASKGSGAGNQPQHF.

This clone was observed once. The chain combines TRBV20-1 with TRBJ1-4; no reliable D call. This CDR3 spans 10 amino acids. CDR1 is DFQATT, CDR2 SNEGSKA, per germline (reference sequence). Trimming took off 5 bases at V and 4 bases at J, with 2 bases between the two ends. Written as DNA, the CDR3 is TGCAGTGCTCGTAATGAAAAACTGTTTTTT. Translation gives CSARNEKLFF.